This T cell receptor beta chain comes out of a study of OX40 agonist ivuxolimab in advanced cancers. The wider study: Dose-escalation cases comprised hepatocellular carcinoma, melanoma, renal cell or head and neck cancer. Study results and caveats: In a subset of nonresponders, normalized T-cell clonal expansion was also low. CD4+ and CD8+ blood T cells expanded clonally by week 6 at 0.1 to 3.0 mg/kg.

Baseline, cycle 4 day 1, and cycle 7 day 1 were the blood sampling points. Using immunoSEQ multiplex PCR, the repertoire was profiled, and TCRdb retains in-frame clones only, with some absent. The sample shows about 42,000 clones, more than 70% of them seen only once. A word on this clone: Its cognate antigen is unknown.

Trimming left V 1 base short and J 4 bases short, with 12 bases between. CDR1 SGHRS and CDR2 YFSETQ come from the germline V gene. The CDR3 is 15 residues long. The chain links TRBV5-1 to TRBJ2-1, with D tentatively TRBD1 (6 bases). The receptor's source is an adult with an advanced solid tumor such as melanoma, head and neck, liver or kidney cancer. This sample comprised CD4+ or CD8+ T cells sorted from blood, obtained in a trial of the OX40 agonist ivuxolimab. The CDR3 sequence: CASSLQGMGYNEQFF. In DNA form, the CDR3 reads TGCGCCAGCAGCTTGCAGGGGATGGGATACAATGAGCAGTTCTTC.